The rows below give T cell receptor beta chains drawn from one sample of a study of human T cells and chemical hapten exposure. TCRdb passed the RACE reads through MiXCR, listing each CDR3 protein once. In the table there are about 70,000 distinct CDR3 sequences, 8.5% to 9% of which are singletons. Specimen: whole blood, collected in connection with sensitization to the hapten diphenylcyclopropenone (DPC). The receptors originated from a woman aged 45 to 65 with alopecia areata. Some clones in this sample may be carry-over from other donors' samples. The CDR3 runs from the conserved cysteine through the conserved F or W. Each record gives: J gene, clone size, V gene, D gene, CDR3 protein, CDR3 DNA. D genes are given only for firm matches. Clone sizes are given selectively: once, few, many, or a class where the clone is expanded.

>TRBJ2-1|-|TRBV11-1|-
CASSLVQGGSSYNEQFF
TGTGCCAGCAGCTTGGTACAGGGCGGATCCTCCTACAATGAGCAGTTCTTC
>TRBJ2-1|-|TRBV7-8|TRBD2
CASSLGGTSFDEQFF
TGTGCCAGCAGCTTAGGCGGGACTAGTTTTGATGAGCAGTTCTTC
>TRBJ2-7|-|TRBV27|-
CASSLYGAGGDYEQYF
TGTGCCAGCAGTTTATATGGGGCAGGGGGGGACTACGAGCAGTACTTC
>TRBJ1-2|many|TRBV5-1|-
CASSVGEGTFYGYTF
TGCGCCAGCAGCGTCGGGGAGGGCACATTCTATGGCTACACCTTC
>TRBJ1-2|few|TRBV30|-
CAWRVVNYGYTF
TGTGCCTGGAGGGTAGTGAACTATGGCTACACCTTC
>TRBJ2-4|many|TRBV4-3|-
CASSQDLSSGAKNIQYF
TGCGCCAGCAGCCAAGATCTTAGTAGCGGAGCCAAAAACATTCAGTACTTC
>TRBJ2-3|few|TRBV30|-
CAWSVPVSTDTQYF
TGTGCCTGGAGTGTCCCGGTGTCCACAGATACGCAGTATTTT
>TRBJ2-3|few|TRBV28|-
CASRRSTDTQYF
TGTGCCAGCAGGCGTAGCACAGATACGCAGTATTTT
>TRBJ2-3|few|TRBV5-1|-
CASSFGQNPSTDTQYF
TGCGCCAGCAGCTTCGGACAGAACCCTAGCACAGATACGCAGTATTTT
>TRBJ2-3|few|TRBV6-5|TRBD2
CASSPVAGGSRATDTQYF
TGTGCCAGCAGTCCGGTAGCGGGAGGGTCCCGGGCCACAGATACGCAGTATTTT
>TRBJ2-3|-|TRBV5-1|TRBD2
CASSPGLAGADTQYF
TGCGCCAGCAGCCCGGGACTAGCGGGGGCAGATACGCAGTATTTT
>TRBJ1-2|-|TRBV18|TRBD1
CASSPMGTGALSDGYTF
TGTGCCAGCTCACCAATGGGGACAGGGGCCCTTTCGGATGGCTACACCTTC
>TRBJ1-6|many|TRBV3-1|-
CASSQGDSPLHF
TGTGCCAGCAGCCAAGGAGACTCACCCCTCCACTTT
>TRBJ2-2|few|TRBV6-5|-
CASSSPAGLKFGELFF
TGTGCCAGCAGTTCCCCGGCGGGGCTCAAGTTCGGGGAGCTGTTTTTT
>TRBJ2-5|-|TRBV5-1|TRBD2
CASSPAGGETQYF
TGCGCCAGCAGCCCCGCGGGAGGAGAGACCCAGTACTTC
>TRBJ1-3|many|TRBV10-3|TRBD1
CAIRMGQSENTIYF
TGTGCCATCAGGATGGGACAGAGTGAAAACACCATATATTTT
>TRBJ1-1|many|TRBV5-1|TRBD1
CASSSAGTGGTEAFF
TGCGCCAGCAGCTCGGCTGGGACAGGGGGCACTGAAGCTTTCTTT
>TRBJ2-3|-|TRBV9|-
CASSVSGSTDTQYF
TGTGCCAGCAGCGTATCAGGGAGCACAGATACGCAGTATTTT